These 20 T cell receptor beta chains came from one sample sequenced in a study of beta chain features in type 1 diabetes. Expressed TCRB transcripts were sequenced because the isolated RNA had all been reverse transcribed beforehand. The data were produced by immunoSEQ multiplex PCR, yet TCRdb's version contains in-frame clones alone and is incomplete. The sample yields 850,000 to 900,000 clones, roughly 16% seen once. Sequencing was performed on naive CD4+ T cells from blood. These receptors were obtained from a woman under 30 in good health.

V gene TRBV6-1 combines with J gene TRBJ2-1; D possibly uses TRBD1 or TRBD2 (5 bases each). Trimming took 6 bases from V and 8 from J, leaving 14 bases between them. The CDR3 extends over 13 amino acids. Germline assignment: CDR1 MNHNS and CDR2 SASEGT. CDR3 loop: CASRRSGADEQFF. The CDR3 DNA reads as TGTGCCAGCAGAAGGTCCGGGGCGGATGAGCAGTTCTTC.

The rearrangement joins TRBV15 to TRBJ1-1; TRBD1 aligns across 9 bases. In germline, CDR1 is LNHNV, CDR2 YYDKDF (reference sequence). The CDR3 sequence is 16 residues long. Trimming took 1 base from V and 9 from J; bases not matched to a gene: 12. Here the CDR3 reads CATSRARGGTGYQAFF. CDR3 DNA: TGTGCCACCAGCAGAGCGAGGGGGGGGACAGGGTATCAAGCTTTCTTT.

This clone was observed a handful of times. V is TRBV7-9 and J is TRBJ2-7, with 7 bases identical to TRBD2. The CDR3 spans 14 residues. V shed 3 bases and J 0 bases; nucleotides not matched to a gene: 2. Germline-derived CDR1 and CDR2 are SEHNR and FQNEAQ (reference sequence). The CDR3: CASSFRDYSYEQYF. In DNA, the CDR3 is TGTGCCAGCAGCTTCCGGGACTACTCCTACGAGCAGTACTTC.

This chain uses TRBV10-3 with TRBJ2-1, with a weak D call TRBD2 (5 bases). Germline assignment: CDR1 ENHRY and CDR2 SYGVKD. The length of the CDR3 is 12 residues. V dropped 2 bases and J dropped 10 bases, with 9 bases sitting between them. This CDR3 reads CAISERGEEQFF. The CDR3, as DNA: TGTGCCATCAGTGAGCGGGGAGAGGAGCAGTTCTTC.

This chain uses TRBV15 with TRBJ2-7; D ambiguous. V was trimmed by 0 bases and J by 0 bases, leaving 9 bases between them. This CDR3 is 15 amino acids long. The germline CDR1 and CDR2 sequences are LNHNV and YYDKDF (reference sequence). This CDR3 is CATSREVIGSYEQYF. The CDR3 nucleotides are TGTGCCACCAGCAGAGAAGTAATCGGCTCCTACGAGCAGTACTTC. The whole variable domain, filled in from reference TRBV15 and TRBJ2-7, reads DAMVIQNPRYQVTQFGKPVTLSCSQTLNHNVMYWYQQKSSQAPKLLFHYYDKDFNNEADTPDNFQSRRPNTSFCFLDIRSPGLGDTAMYLCATSREVIGSYEQYFGPGTRLTVT.

Only a few counts were recorded for this clone. The rearrangement links TRBV7-3 to TRBJ2-3; unclear D gene. The CDR3 sequence is 15 residues long. The V end was cut by 5 bases, the J end by 4 bases, with 16 bases between. Germline V CDR1 and CDR2: SGHTA, FQGTGA. The CDR3 loop reads CASSRTHSAADTQYF. For the CDR3, the DNA is TGTGCCAGCAGCCGGACCCACAGCGCCGCAGATACGCAGTATTTT.

This clone was observed a handful of times. V and J are TRBV28 and TRBJ2-6, with 7 positions matching TRBD1. The ends lost 0 bases at V and 2 bases at J; junction bases unmatched: 1. CDR3 length equals 16 residues. Germline CDR1 and CDR2: MDHEN and SYDVKM. CDR3 protein: CASSLWTGTGANVLTF. In nucleotides, the CDR3 is TGTGCCAGCAGTTTATGGACAGGGACTGGGGCCAACGTCCTGACTTTC.

This chain links TRBV28 with TRBJ1-2; TRBD1 matches at 7 bases. Germline loops: CDR1 MDHEN, CDR2 SYDVKM. Trimming cost V 4 bases and J 0 bases; bases outside gene matches: 5. The CDR3 contains 15 residues. CDR3 nucleotides: TGTGCCAGCAGTTCCCGGGACAGAGCTAACTATGGCTACACCTTC. Protein product: CASSSRDRANYGYTF.

The chain recombines TRBV5-6 with TRBJ2-7; 8 bases are shared with TRBD1. Trimming at V came to 4 bases and at J to 2 bases, leaving 8 bases not matched to a gene. CDR1 and CDR2 (germline): SGHDT, YYEEEE. The CDR3 spans 15 residues. CDR3 nucleotide sequence: TGTGCCAGCAGCCACGGGACAGGTCGCGCCTACGAGCAGTACTTC. Translation: CASSHGTGRAYEQYF.

CDR3 bases: TGTGCCAGCTCACCGGACCAGACAGGGATAGGGGAAAAACTGTTTTTT. Protein sequence: CASSPDQTGIGEKLFF. The gene calls are TRBV18 and TRBJ1-4; 7 nucleotides agree with TRBD1. Trimming cost V 3 bases and J 8 bases; bases outside gene matches: 12. The CDR3 consists of 16 residues. The germline V gene encodes CDR1 KGHSH and CDR2 LQKENI.

In nucleotides, the CDR3 is TGTGCCAGCAGTCCGAGCCGAACAGAGCAGTTCTTC. Its protein product is CASSPSRTEQFF. J is TRBJ2-1 and V is TRBV25-1, with no clear D. The CDR3 has 12 amino acids. Trimming took off 5 bases at V and 10 bases at J, with 12 bases between the two ends. CDR1 and CDR2 (germline): MGHDK, SYGVNS.

The sample holds a few counts of this clone. J is TRBJ1-2 and V is TRBV28, with D possibly TRBD1 on 6 matching bases. V gave up 4 bases and J gave up 4 bases, with 16 bases separating them. This CDR3 comprises 15 residues. Per germline, CDR1 MDHEN and CDR2 SYDVKM. CDR3 DNA: TGTGCCAGCAGTTCGGGGGCGATCCCCGGCTATGGCTACACCTTC. Translating it yields CASSSGAIPGYGYTF.

The table lists this clone with a few counts. The same CDR3 can be traced to other DNA sequences in this sample. This chain connects TRBV6-5 to TRBJ2-7, with a possible D match to TRBD1 (6 bases). CDR1 MNHEY and CDR2 SVGAGI come from the germline V gene. The length of the CDR3 is 15 residues. V was cut by 4 bases and J by 1 base, with 14 bases left in between. CDR3 DNA sequence: TGTGCCAGCAGTTCACAGGGAACGGGATCCTACGAGCAGTACTTC. This encodes CASSSQGTGSYEQYF.

This clone has more than one count but fewer than ten. The gene calls are TRBV21-1 and TRBJ2-1; the D call TRBD2 from the table was never checked on the DNA. TRBV21-1 constitutes a pseudogene. The CDR3 length is 21 residues. The CDR3 reads CASSTDRPGLACISSYNEQFF. The CDR3 region has the DNA TGTGCCAGCAGCACAGATAGACCGGGACTAGCGTGTATCAGCTCCTACAATGAGCAGTTCTTC.

The chain has TRBV10-3 and TRBJ2-7; 8 bases are a match to TRBD2. The germline CDR1 and CDR2 sequences are ENHRY and SYGVKD. The CDR3 has 14 residues. Trimming at V came to 7 bases and at J to 0 bases, leaving 5 bases not matched to a gene. The CDR3 nucleotides read TGTGCCATCATATTAGCGGGGAGCTCCTACGAGCAGTACTTC. Protein sequence: CAIILAGSSYEQYF.

The sample holds a few counts of this clone. This sequence joins TRBV2 and TRBJ1-1; a possible D gene is TRBD1 (5 bases). Germline V gene data show CDR1 as SNHLY and CDR2 as FYNNEI. The length of the CDR3 is 15 residues. V was trimmed by 8 bases and J by 0 bases, leaving 16 bases between them. The CDR3: CASLYQGLMNTEAFF. The CDR3 nucleotides read TGTGCCAGCCTTTACCAGGGACTCATGAACACTGAAGCTTTCTTT.

The chain carries TRBV4-3 and TRBJ2-2; D perhaps matches TRBD1 (5 bases). Germline V gene lookup returns CDR1 LGHNA and CDR2 YSLEER. CDR3 size: 15 residues. The V gene lost 4 bases and the J gene lost 1 base, with 10 bases spanning the gap. Here the CDR3 reads CASSRSDRNTGELFF. In DNA form, the CDR3 reads TGCGCCAGCAGCCGGTCTGACAGGAACACCGGGGAGCTGTTTTTT.

Written as DNA, the CDR3 is TGTGCCAGCAGCGTGACAGGGCGGCAAGAGACCCAGTACTTC. Translation: CASSVTGRQETQYF. The chain couples TRBV9 to TRBJ2-5, with 7 bases lining up with TRBD1. V was clipped by 2 bases and J by 2 bases; unmatched bases: 3. In germline, CDR1 is SGDLS, CDR2 YYNGEE. This CDR3 is built from 14 residues.

A few counts support this clone. The V call is TRBV7-3, the J call TRBJ2-7, with 7 bases matching TRBD1. The CDR3 is made up of 18 amino acids. The germline V gene encodes CDR1 SGHTA and CDR2 FQGTGA. V was pared by 2 bases and J by 0 bases, with 13 bases of the junction left unmatched. The CDR3 sequence is CASSLVPPGTASSYEQYF. The CDR3 nucleotides are TGTGCCAGCAGCTTAGTCCCCCCCGGGACAGCCTCCTCCTACGAGCAGTACTTC.

The V gene is TRBV7-9, the J gene TRBJ2-2, with 8 nucleotides matching TRBD2. V gave up 5 bases and J gave up 5 bases; unmatched junction bases: 7. There are 15 residues in the CDR3. Germline CDR1 SEHNR, CDR2 FQNEAQ (reference sequence). The CDR3 loop reads CASSQTGTRTGELFF. The CDR3 coding sequence is TGTGCCAGCAGCCAGACGGGGACTAGGACCGGGGAGCTGTTTTTT.